Below are 12 T cell receptor beta chains sequenced from a single sample in a study of blood T cell repertoires in COVID-19. Sequenced by immunoSEQ multiplex PCR; TCRdb stores in-frame clones only, minus some. The sample includes about 350,000 clones, roughly 84% of them seen just once. Specimen: PBMCs or T cells enriched from blood (not recorded which). These receptors were obtained from a woman between 25 and 40 years old who had recovered from COVID-19.

The chain links TRBV5-6 to TRBJ1-1; no clear D. Germline CDR1 is SGHDT and CDR2 is YYEEEE. V was cut by 4 bases and J by 4 bases, with 17 bases left in between. This CDR3 has 15 amino acids. The CDR3 DNA follows: TGTGCCAGCAGCCTGACCTCTGACGGACTCACTGAAGCTTTCTTT. Amino acid sequence: CASSLTSDGLTEAFF.

The table lists this clone with a few counts. The gene calls are TRBV3-1 (or the pseudogene TRBV3-2) and TRBJ1-5, with D hard to call. Germline CDR1 reads LGHDT; CDR2 reads YNNKEL (reference sequence). The length of the CDR3 is 14 residues. Trimming cost V 2 bases and J 6 bases, with 11 bases left between them. This chain's CDR3 is CASSQREAGQPQHF. Here the CDR3 DNA reads TGTGCCAGCAGCCAAAGAGAAGCAGGTCAGCCCCAGCATTTT.

CDR3 sequence reads: CATSRENRDASTDTQYF. The CDR3 nucleotides are TGTGCCACCAGCAGAGAGAACAGGGACGCTAGCACAGATACGCAGTATTTT. This chain links TRBV15 with TRBJ2-3; maybe TRBD1 (6 bases). Trimming cost V 0 bases and J 0 bases, with 13 bases left between them. Germline-derived CDR1 and CDR2 are LNHNV and YYDKDF (reference sequence). CDR3 length equals 17 residues.

This clone has at least ten counts. J is TRBJ1-2 and V is TRBV3-1 (or the pseudogene TRBV3-2); D is unresolved. The CDR3 has 15 amino acids. The germline CDR1 and CDR2 sequences are LGHDT and YNNKEL (reference sequence). Between the trimmed V and J ends, which lost 1 base and 0 bases, there was a span of 9 bases. The CDR3: CASSQGYGANYGYTF. The CDR3, as DNA: TGTGCCAGCAGCCAAGGATACGGTGCTAACTATGGCTACACCTTC.

This clone was counted between two and nine times. The chain combines TRBV4-1 with TRBJ1-3, with a possible D match to TRBD1 (5 bases). V dropped 0 bases and J dropped 0 bases, with 21 bases sitting between them. The CDR3 consists of 20 residues. Germline V CDR1 and CDR2: MGHRA, YSYEKL. CDR3 nucleotide sequence: TGCGCCAGCAGCCAAGATCAAGATGGACAACCTTCATTCTCTGGAAACACCATATATTTT. Protein: CASSQDQDGQPSFSGNTIYF.

The chain combines TRBV9 with TRBJ1-2, with 9 positions matching TRBD1. CDR3 length equals 15 residues. Trimming removed 4 bases from V and 2 bases from J; junction bases left unmatched: 6. CDR1 and CDR2 (germline): SGDLS, YYNGEE. CDR3 amino acids: CASSSGGQGNYGYTF. CDR3 DNA: TGTGCCAGCAGCTCCGGTGGACAGGGGAACTATGGCTACACCTTC.

The chain joins TRBV28 to TRBJ1-1; 7 bases align to TRBD1. V lost 6 bases, J lost 6 bases, and 16 bases stayed unmatched. This CDR3 has 16 amino acids. CDR1 is MDHEN and CDR2 is SYDVKM in the germline V gene. The CDR3 DNA reads TGTGCCAGCAGGGGTACGTCGACAGGGAACCAGGCTGAAGCTTTCTTT. Residues: CASRGTSTGNQAEAFF.

V usage is TRBV19 and J usage is TRBJ1-5; D remains ambiguous. V was pared by 8 bases and J by 0 bases, with 5 bases between. CDR1 and CDR2 (germline): LNHDA, SQIVND (reference sequence). CDR3 size: 12 residues. The CDR3 DNA reads as TGTGCCAGTGCGAGTAGCAATCAGCCCCAGCATTTT. This gives the protein CASASSNQPQHF.

This chain connects TRBV7-2 to TRBJ2-3, with D perhaps matching TRBD1 (6 bases). Trimming stripped 8 bases from V and 1 base from J, with 13 bases between. This CDR3 has 14 amino acids. Per germline, CDR1 SGHTA and CDR2 FQGNSA. The CDR3 DNA follows: TGTGCCAGCCAGCAGGGGCTCCGCACAGATACGCAGTATTTT. As protein: CASQQGLRTDTQYF.

The chain employs TRBV5-5 and TRBJ1-2, with no clear D. CDR3 length: 17 residues. The ends were cut back, 0 bases at V and 0 bases at J, with 15 bases in the middle. Germline V lookup: CDR1 SGHKS, CDR2 YYEKEE (reference sequence). The CDR3 sequence: CASSLAGRLSANYGYTF. CDR3 sequence (DNA): TGTGCCAGCAGCTTGGCGGGGAGGCTCTCAGCTAACTATGGCTACACCTTC.

V is TRBV30 and J is TRBJ1-2; 8 bases are shared with TRBD1. The V and J ends lost 4 bases and 1 base, in that order; junction bases with no gene match: 8. Germline V gene data show CDR1 as GTSNPN and CDR2 as SVGIG (reference sequence). The CDR3 has 15 amino acids. As DNA, the CDR3 is TGTGCCTGGATTCCCAGGGGGCGCGATAACTATGGCTACACCTTC. This sequence encodes CAWIPRGRDNYGYTF.

This rearrangement joins TRBV7-9 to TRBJ1-6; 8 bases fit TRBD1. Germline CDR1 is SEHNR and CDR2 is FQNEAQ (reference sequence). The CDR3 spans 17 residues. V was clipped by 5 bases and J by 5 bases; unmatched bases: 11. DNA of the CDR3: TGTGCCAGCAGCCAGGGGGCCAGGGGGCCCAATAATTCACCCCTCCACTTT. This translates into CASSQGARGPNNSPLHF.